This is a list of T cell receptor beta chains from one sample in a study of blood T cell repertoires in COVID-19. Data came from immunoSEQ multiplex PCR; TCRdb stores just in-frame clones and leaves some out. The sample holds 86,000 or so clones; about nine tenths are singletons and the top ten take around 5.3%. What was sequenced was peripheral blood. The receptors derive from a man in his fifties or sixties with active or convalescent COVID-19. The CDR3 runs from the conserved cysteine through the conserved F or W. The D gene is left open where the match is weak. Size tells how often a clone was seen (once, few, many) or the class of an expanded clone, and some rows leave it out.

TRBV3-1/TRBV3-2	TRBJ1-1	once	TRBD1	CASSQGQGPAEAFF	TGTGCCAGCAGCCAAGGACAGGGTCCGGCTGAAGCTTTCTTT
TRBV28	TRBJ2-5	.	.	CASTQGRETQYF	TGTGCCAGCACCCAGGGTCGGGAGACCCAGTACTTC
TRBV28	TRBJ1-1	.	TRBD1	CASRVTQGALMNTEAFF	TGTGCCAGCAGAGTTACCCAGGGGGCCCTCATGAACACTGAAGCTTTCTTT
TRBV7-2	TRBJ2-7	.	.	CASSLGGVRYEQYF	TGTGCCAGCAGCTTAGGGGGGGTCCGCTACGAGCAGTACTTC
TRBV5-6	TRBJ1-1	.	TRBD1	CASSLPQGNMNTEAFF	TGTGCCAGCAGCTTGCCACAGGGGAATATGAACACTGAAGCTTTCTTT
TRBV5-1	TRBJ2-6	.	TRBD1	CASSLVPGTDLSGANVLTF	TGCGCCAGCAGCTTGGTTCCCGGGACAGACCTCTCTGGGGCCAACGTCCTGACTTTC
TRBV2	TRBJ2-7	once	.	CASSLRGGYEQYF	TGTGCCAGCAGCCTCCGGGGAGGTTACGAGCAGTACTTC
TRBV24-1	TRBJ2-2	once	TRBD1	CATARDREISGELFF	TGTGCCACCGCCCGGGACAGGGAAATATCCGGGGAGCTGTTTTTT
TRBV18	TRBJ2-7	.	.	CASSPLGRVEEQYF	TGTGCCAGCTCACCACTTGGCAGGGTGGAGGAGCAGTACTTC
TRBV19	TRBJ2-3	.	TRBD2	CASSSPRGGGTDTQYF	TGTGCCAGTAGTAGCCCCCGGGGGGGAGGCACAGATACGCAGTATTTT
TRBV6-5	TRBJ1-2	few	TRBD1	CASTDRGRLSGYTF	TGTGCCAGTACGGACAGGGGGCGACTATCTGGCTACACCTTC
TRBV15	TRBJ2-5	.	TRBD1	CATSRDGGQGGETQYF	TGTGCCACCAGCAGAGATGGAGGACAGGGGGGAGAGACCCAGTACTTC
TRBV30	TRBJ1-5	.	TRBD1	CAWSTTGNQPQHF	TGTGCCTGGAGTACGACAGGGAATCAGCCCCAGCATTTT
TRBV5-6	TRBJ1-2	.	.	CASSLDTVYGYTF	TGTGCCAGCAGCTTGGATACGGTCTATGGCTACACCTTC
TRBV6-5	TRBJ2-1	.	.	CASSQGTVGGYEQFF	TGTGCCAGCAGTCAGGGGACAGTAGGGGGGTATGAGCAGTTCTTC
TRBV28	TRBJ2-6	once	.	CASSTGSGGANVLTF	TGTGCCAGCAGTACAGGGTCTGGTGGGGCCAACGTCCTGACTTTC
TRBV2	TRBJ2-3	.	TRBD1	CASMDRLSTDTQYF	TGTGCCAGCATGGACAGGCTTAGCACAGATACGCAGTATTTT
TRBV2	TRBJ1-5	.	.	CASRTSPKKGVSSNQPQHF	TGTGCCAGCAGAACTTCGCCCAAGAAGGGGGTTTCTAGCAATCAGCCCCAGCATTTT
TRBV18	TRBJ2-5	.	.	CASSKGGLQETQYF	TGTGCCAGCTCAAAGGGGGGACTACAAGAGACCCAGTACTTC
TRBV11-2	TRBJ2-1	once	TRBD2	CASSLSGGGYNEQFF	TGTGCCAGCAGCTTAAGCGGCGGGGGGTACAATGAGCAGTTCTTC
TRBV10-1	TRBJ2-5	.	TRBD2	CASSERAGGETQYF	TGCGCCAGCAGTGAGCGAGCGGGAGGGGAGACCCAGTACTTC
TRBV5-1	TRBJ1-6	.	.	CASSLAGGNNSPLHF	TGCGCCAGCAGCTTGGCCGGAGGGAACAATTCACCCCTCCACTTT
TRBV6-6	TRBJ1-1	.	.	CASRNGGVGEAFF	TGTGCCAGCAGAAACGGAGGGGTGGGTGAAGCTTTCTTT
TRBV3-1/TRBV3-2	TRBJ2-2	.	.	CASSRTGELFF	TGTGCCAGCAGTCGTACCGGGGAGCTGTTTTTT
TRBV2	TRBJ1-4	.	.	CASSEWGEATNEKLFF	TGTGCCAGCAGTGAATGGGGGGAGGCAACTAATGAAAAACTGTTTTTT
TRBV7-2	TRBJ2-5	.	.	CASSRPDSPETQYF	TGTGCCAGCAGCCGCCCGGACAGTCCAGAGACCCAGTACTTC
TRBV24-1	TRBJ1-1	.	TRBD1	CATSGGTGRTEAFF	TGTGCCACCAGTGGAGGGACAGGGAGAACTGAAGCTTTCTTT
TRBV10-1	TRBJ2-2	.	TRBD1	CASSELEQGANTGELFF	TGCGCCAGCAGTGAGTTGGAACAGGGGGCTAACACCGGGGAGCTGTTTTTT
TRBV7-8	TRBJ2-3	.	TRBD1	CASSLEGQWGTDTQYF	TGTGCCAGCAGCTTAGAGGGACAGTGGGGCACAGATACGCAGTATTTT
TRBV7-2	TRBJ2-7	.	.	CASSLTYEQYF	TGTGCCAGCAGCCTTACCTACGAGCAGTACTTC
TRBV6-5	TRBJ1-2	.	TRBD1	CASSNRGPYGYTF	TGTGCCAGCAGTAACAGGGGCCCCTATGGCTACACCTTC
TRBV27	TRBJ2-1	.	TRBD2	CASRTAGGSYNEQFF	TGTGCCAGCAGAACCGCGGGGGGCTCCTACAATGAGCAGTTCTTC
TRBV2	TRBJ1-3	.	.	CASSRGADGNTIYF	TGTGCCAGCAGTCGGGGGGCTGATGGAAACACCATATATTTT
TRBV2	TRBJ1-6	once	TRBD1	CASSRTGTANSPLHF	TGTGCCAGCAGCAGGACGGGGACAGCAAATTCACCCCTCCACTTT
TRBV3-1/TRBV3-2	TRBJ1-6	.	.	CASSGQFGSPLHF	TGTGCCAGCAGCGGACAGTTCGGTTCACCCCTCCACTTT
TRBV9	TRBJ1-2	.	.	CASSRPTANYGYTF	TGTGCCAGCAGCCGACCGACAGCCAACTATGGCTACACCTTC
TRBV28	TRBJ1-3	once	.	CASRPLTPFSGNTIYF	TGTGCCAGCAGACCCCTAACCCCCTTCTCTGGAAACACCATATATTTT
TRBV29-1	TRBJ1-2	.	TRBD1	CSVELPGQGGYGYTF	TGCAGCGTTGAGCTCCCGGGACAGGGTGGCTATGGCTACACCTTC
TRBV29-1	TRBJ2-7	few	TRBD1	CSVDGTGPGEQYF	TGCAGCGTTGACGGGACAGGGCCGGGCGAGCAGTACTTC
TRBV9	TRBJ2-1	.	.	CASSVEGNEQFF	TGTGCCAGCAGCGTAGAGGGGAATGAGCAGTTCTTC
TRBV9	TRBJ2-2	medium-sized	TRBD2	CASSPSGLAANPGRTGELFF	TGTGCCAGCAGCCCCTCGGGACTAGCGGCTAATCCCGGAAGAACCGGGGAGCTGTTTTTT
TRBV7-2	TRBJ2-1	.	TRBD2	CASSLVAGIEQFF	TGTGCCAGCAGCTTAGTAGCGGGGATTGAGCAGTTCTTC
TRBV21-1	TRBJ2-1	few	.	CASSRAGGNEQFF	TGTGCCAGCAGCAGGGCGGGGGGCAATGAGCAGTTCTTC
TRBV11-2	TRBJ2-1	.	TRBD2	CASSLWTSGGAYNEQFF	TGTGCCAGCAGCTTATGGACTAGCGGGGGAGCTTACAATGAGCAGTTCTTC
TRBV7-2	TRBJ2-3	.	TRBD2	CASASELAGRNTQYF	TGTGCCAGCGCGTCCGAGCTAGCGGGGAGAAATACGCAGTATTTT
TRBV5-1	TRBJ2-5	.	.	CASSLTGGRQETQYF	TGCGCCAGCAGCTTGACCGGGGGAAGACAAGAGACCCAGTACTTC
TRBV2	TRBJ1-5	.	.	CASRQGSNQPQHF	TGTGCCAGCAGACAGGGTAGCAATCAGCCCCAGCATTTT
TRBV10-1	TRBJ2-1	once	.	CASSTPGEAIYNEQFF	TGCGCCAGCAGCACCCCCGGGGAGGCTATCTACAATGAGCAGTTCTTC
TRBV28	TRBJ1-6	few	TRBD1	CASSPRGQANSPLHF	TGTGCCAGCAGCCCTCGGGGACAGGCCAATTCACCCCTCCACTTT
TRBV10-2	TRBJ2-5	.	TRBD1	CASRHSQGDGETQYF	TGCGCCAGCAGGCATTCCCAGGGGGACGGGGAGACCCAGTACTTC
TRBV30	TRBJ2-3	once	TRBD2	CAWSVRSGGPPHTQYF	TGTGCCTGGAGTGTACGGAGCGGGGGCCCCCCGCATACGCAGTATTTT
TRBV29-1	TRBJ2-1	.	TRBD1	CSVGQGYDNEQFF	TGCAGCGTGGGACAGGGATATGACAATGAGCAGTTCTTC
TRBV9	TRBJ2-1	.	TRBD2	CASSLGTSGPPYNEQFF	TGTGCCAGCAGCCTCGGGACTAGCGGCCCTCCCTACAATGAGCAGTTCTTC